The present entry profiles one T cell receptor (beta chain) with its context. What it binds is unknown. Libraries were prepared by immunoSEQ multiplex PCR; TCRdb keeps only in-frame clonotypes and omits some of them. The sample consists of around 140,000 clones, 89% of them appearing once. The germline V and J ends were trimmed by 4 bases and 7 bases, with 11 bases remaining between them. Per germline, CDR1 DFQATT and CDR2 SNEGSKA (reference sequence). CDR3 length: 11 amino acids. The data were obtained in a study of cytomegalovirus exposure and HLA in healthy donors. The overall study: The approximately 670 first-cohort repertoires shared a platform with the approximately 110 validation repertoires, as reported in a later analysis.

Broader study findings: Listed as cytomegalovirus-associated were more than 150 TCR beta chains. As was reported, the classifier diagnosed cytomegalovirus status with high specificity and sensitivity. Subsequent analysis revealed that first-cohort TCR clusters tended to co-occur in the 120 or so validation repertoires.

The clonotype originates from a woman aged 18-29 years in good health and CMV-seronegative. V and J are TRBV20-1 and TRBJ2-7; no definite D call. Sequencing input: PBMCs. The CDR3 DNA is TGCAGTGCTATAACTCCCAGGGAGCAGTACTTC. It encodes CSAITPREQYF.